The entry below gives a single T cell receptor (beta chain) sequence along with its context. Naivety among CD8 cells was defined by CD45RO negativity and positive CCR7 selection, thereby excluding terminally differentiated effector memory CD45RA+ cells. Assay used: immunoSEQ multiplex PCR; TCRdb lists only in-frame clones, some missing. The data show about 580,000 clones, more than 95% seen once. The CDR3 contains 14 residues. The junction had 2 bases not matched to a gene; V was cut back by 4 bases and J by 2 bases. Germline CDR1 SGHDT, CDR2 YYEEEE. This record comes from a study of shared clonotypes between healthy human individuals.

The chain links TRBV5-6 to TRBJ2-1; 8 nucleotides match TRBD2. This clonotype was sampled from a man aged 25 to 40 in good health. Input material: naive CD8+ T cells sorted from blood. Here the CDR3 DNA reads TGTGCCAGCAGCCCGGGGGGGGCCTACAATGAGCAGTTCTTC. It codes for CASSPGGAYNEQFF. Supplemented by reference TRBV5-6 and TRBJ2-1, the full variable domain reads DAGVTQSPTHLIKTRGQQVTLRCSPKSGHDTVSWYQQALGQGPQFIFQYYEEEERQRGNFPDRFSGHQFPNYSSELNVNALLLGDSALYLCASSPGGAYNEQFFGPGTRLTVL.